This TCR beta chain was sequenced during a study of cytomegalovirus exposure and HLA in healthy donors. Overall study results and limits: The classifier reportedly diagnosed cytomegalovirus status with high specificity and sensitivity. Later on, analysis showed that most CMV-associated TCR beta chains appeared to be HLA-restricted.

PCR was performed using 60 Vbeta and 13 Jbeta primers. Data came from immunoSEQ multiplex PCR; TCRdb stores just in-frame clones and leaves some out. The sample lists 85,000 to 100,000 clones; 86% were seen once. This clone appeared once. What it recognizes is unknown. The clonotype was recovered from a young man in good health and CMV-seropositive. The sample was PBMCs.

DNA of the CDR3: TGTGCCAGCAGCTCCGACAGGGGGAATGAAGCTTTCTTT. Encoded protein: CASSSDRGNEAFF. V and J are TRBV11-2 and TRBJ1-1; 9 bases line up with TRBD1. The junction had 4 bases not matched to a gene; V was cut back by 4 bases and J by 7 bases. The CDR3 has 13 amino acids. Germline V gene data show CDR1 as SGHAT and CDR2 as FQNNGV.